Listed below are T cell receptor beta chains from one sample, sequenced in a study of T cell changes during pregnancy in multiple sclerosis. The protocol was immunoSEQ multiplex PCR, while the TCRdb copy is restricted to in-frame clones and leaves out a portion. The top ten clones hold 7% of a sample with about 41,000 clones, 90% of them seen once. The starting material was CD8+ T cells from peripheral blood mononuclear cells, obtained in the third trimester of pregnancy. The receptor source for this set is a female donor with multiple sclerosis, enrolled in a pregnancy study. Each CDR3 is given with its conserved first and last residue. D genes are given only for firm matches. Clone size, where shown, is once, few, many, or a class for clones that have expanded.

d_gene,abundance,j_gene,v_gene,CDR3aa,CDR3nt
TRBD2,NA,TRBJ2-7,TRBV27,CASSIGTNYEQYF,TGTGCCAGCAGTATCGGGACTAACTACGAGCAGTACTTC
NA,NA,TRBJ2-7,TRBV6-1,CASSARGASYEQYF,TGTGCCAGCAGTGCCAGGGGGGCTTCCTACGAGCAGTACTTC
NA,NA,TRBJ2-5,TRBV4-1,CASSQGTAQETQYF,TGCGCCAGCAGCCAAGGGACAGCACAAGAGACCCAGTACTTC
NA,NA,TRBJ2-3,TRBV7-9,CASTQAAGPGDTQYF,TGTGCCAGCACCCAGGCGGCAGGGCCTGGGGATACGCAGTATTTT
TRBD2,NA,TRBJ2-5,TRBV13,CASSLSSSGGGIQTQYF,TGTGCCAGCAGCTTATCGTCTAGCGGGGGGGGCATTCAGACCCAGTACTTC
NA,few,TRBJ1-3,TRBV7-9,CASSPAGGNTIYF,TGTGCCAGCAGCCCCGCGGGAGGAAACACCATATATTTT
NA,NA,TRBJ2-5,TRBV28,CASSPPTVYQETQYF,TGTGCCAGCAGTCCCCCGACAGTTTACCAAGAGACCCAGTACTTC
TRBD1,once,TRBJ1-1,TRBV7-9,CASSIGQVTEAFF,TGTGCCAGCAGCATTGGACAGGTCACTGAAGCTTTCTTT
TRBD2,NA,TRBJ2-1,TRBV4-3,CASSQGTSLYNEQFF,TGCGCCAGCAGCCAAGGGACTAGCCTTTACAATGAGCAGTTCTTC
TRBD1,NA,TRBJ1-6,TRBV6-5,CASRRQGADSPLHF,TGTGCCAGCAGACGCCAGGGGGCCGATTCACCCCTCCACTTT
NA,NA,TRBJ2-1,TRBV21-1,CASSNSGGLDACEQFF,TGTGCCAGCAGCAACTCGGGCGGACTCGACGCGTGTGAGCAGTTCTTC
NA,NA,TRBJ2-7,TRBV19,CASSMGAGLYEQYF,TGTGCCAGTAGTATGGGCGCAGGGTTGTACGAGCAGTACTTC
NA,once,TRBJ2-1,TRBV4-3,CASSRVEGSFYNEQFF,TGCGCCAGCAGCCGGGTCGAGGGATCCTTTTACAATGAGCAGTTCTTC
TRBD1,NA,TRBJ2-7,TRBV27,CAIWDREKDEQYF,TGTGCCATCTGGGACAGGGAGAAGGACGAGCAGTACTTC
NA,NA,TRBJ1-1,TRBV10-3,CATWPQGIGGTEAFF,TGTGCCACCTGGCCTCAAGGTATAGGGGGCACTGAAGCTTTCTTT
NA,NA,TRBJ1-4,TRBV7-2,CASSLRLDEKLFF,TGTGCCAGCAGTCTTCGGTTAGATGAAAAACTGTTTTTT
NA,NA,TRBJ2-7,TRBV9,CASSPLAGPSYEQYF,TGTGCCAGCAGCCCTCTTGCGGGCCCCTCCTACGAGCAGTACTTC
TRBD1,NA,TRBJ2-1,TRBV15,CATSTEDRASNEQFF,TGTGCCACCAGCACCGAAGACAGGGCTTCCAATGAGCAGTTCTTC
TRBD2,NA,TRBJ2-7,TRBV2,CASSELLAGTYEQYF,TGTGCCAGCAGTGAACTACTAGCGGGGACCTACGAGCAGTACTTC
NA,NA,TRBJ2-1,TRBV27,CASSLSSRETEQFF,TGTGCCAGCAGTTTATCCTCCCGGGAGACTGAGCAGTTCTTC
NA,NA,TRBJ2-5,TRBV6-5,CASSYDRRGRDTQYF,TGTGCCAGCAGTTACGATCGGAGAGGAAGAGACACCCAGTACTTC
NA,once,TRBJ2-1,TRBV7-5,CARRPRGLVLREQFF,TGTGCCAGAAGGCCCCGGGGACTAGTGCTCCGGGAGCAGTTCTTC
TRBD1,NA,TRBJ1-2,TRBV11-2,CASSLGGGGYTF,TGTGCCAGCAGCTTAGGAGGGGGCGGCTACACCTTC
NA,NA,TRBJ2-7,TRBV7-3,CASSFGGEQYF,TGTGCCAGCAGCTTCGGCGGAGAGCAGTACTTC
NA,NA,TRBJ2-7,TRBV6-5,CASSSPPEGSAYEQYF,TGTGCCAGCAGTTCCCCGCCGGAGGGTAGCGCCTACGAGCAGTACTTC
NA,NA,TRBJ2-2,TRBV30,CAWTQESPGELFF,TGTGCCTGGACCCAAGAAAGCCCCGGGGAGCTGTTTTTT
NA,NA,TRBJ2-1,TRBV10-3,CAISDPGVGGAEFF,TGTGCCATCAGTGACCCGGGGGTTGGGGGGGCTGAATTCTTC
TRBD1,NA,TRBJ1-1,TRBV19,CASSIEEGRGHTEAFF,TGTGCCAGTAGTATCGAGGAAGGCAGGGGGCACACTGAAGCTTTCTTT
NA,NA,TRBJ1-1,TRBV28,CASSLEPNTEAFF,TGTGCCAGCAGTTTAGAGCCGAACACTGAAGCTTTCTTT
NA,NA,TRBJ2-7,TRBV28,CASSPPGTPYEQYF,TGTGCCAGCAGCCCCCCCGGGACACCCTACGAGCAGTACTTC
NA,NA,TRBJ1-5,TRBV7-9,CASSLPGNQPQHF,TGTGCCAGCAGCTTACCGGGTAATCAGCCCCAGCATTTT
NA,NA,TRBJ2-3,TRBV5-4,CASSTLTDTSTDTQYF,TGTGCCAGCAGTACCCTGACTGATACTAGCACAGATACGCAGTATTTT
TRBD1,NA,TRBJ2-7,TRBV6-5,CASSYGTVPLGEQYF,TGTGCCAGCAGTTACGGGACAGTCCCCTTGGGGGAGCAGTACTTC
NA,NA,TRBJ2-1,TRBV19,CASMGATGSSYNEQFF,TGTGCCAGTATGGGGGCTACAGGGAGCTCCTACAATGAGCAGTTCTTC
TRBD1,NA,TRBJ1-1,TRBV12-5,CASGLGTGGNTEAFF,TGTGCTAGTGGTTTGGGAACAGGGGGGAACACTGAAGCTTTCTTT
NA,NA,TRBJ1-6,TRBV9,CASSVWSGADGASPLHF,TGTGCCAGCAGCGTATGGTCAGGGGCTGATGGGGCTTCACCCCTCCACTTT
TRBD1,NA,TRBJ2-7,TRBV7-9,CASSHSGTGIYEQYF,TGTGCCAGCAGCCATTCCGGGACAGGGATATACGAGCAGTACTTC
TRBD2,NA,TRBJ2-7,TRBV19,CASSMIAGGLGEQYF,TGTGCCAGTAGTATGATTGCGGGGGGGCTGGGCGAGCAGTACTTC
TRBD1,NA,TRBJ1-5,TRBV2,CASSERQGGVQPQHF,TGTGCCAGCAGTGAACGACAGGGTGGTGTTCAGCCCCAGCATTTT
TRBD1,NA,TRBJ2-5,TRBV27,CASSLNPGTGRETQYF,TGTGCCAGCAGTTTGAACCCCGGGACAGGGAGAGAGACCCAGTACTTC
NA,NA,TRBJ2-3,TRBV19,CASSIGLTSNTQYF,TGTGCCAGTAGTATAGGACTTACTTCAAATACGCAGTATTTT